This TCR beta chain was obtained from a study of regulatory T cells in long-lasting Graves disease. General study results and limits: Persistent cases of Graves' showed reduced TCR diversity relative to newly diagnosed patients.

V lost 2 bases to trimming and J lost 4 bases, with 9 bases between them. Germline assignment: CDR1 MNHEY and CDR2 SMNVEV (reference sequence). The CDR3 is 14 amino acids. There are many counts of this clonotype. The antigen remains unidentified. Time point noted: newly diagnosed GD, antithyroid drugs for less than 3 months. From PBMCs, RNA was extracted and then used to make the TCR library. Building of the TCR beta libraries involved iRepertoire HTBI primers and Arm-PCR of CDR3 regions. MiXCR, run by TCRdb on the multiplex PCR reads, gives a single entry per CDR3 protein. This sample has over 400,000 distinct CDR3 sequences; 12% to 15% occur once, and the top ten carry roughly 18%. A further study also used this sample, focusing on T cells in Graves' hyperthyroidism and ophthalmopathy.

V usage is TRBV27 and J usage is TRBJ1-5; D not certain. The receptor was derived from a woman between 45 and 65 years old with Graves disease. The sample here was peripheral blood mononuclear cells (PBMCs), taken at new diagnosis, from a patient treated with antithyroid drugs. The DNA of the CDR3 is TGTGCCAGCAGTTTACGTCCGGGGAATCAGCCCCAGCATTTT. Translating gives CASSLRPGNQPQHF.